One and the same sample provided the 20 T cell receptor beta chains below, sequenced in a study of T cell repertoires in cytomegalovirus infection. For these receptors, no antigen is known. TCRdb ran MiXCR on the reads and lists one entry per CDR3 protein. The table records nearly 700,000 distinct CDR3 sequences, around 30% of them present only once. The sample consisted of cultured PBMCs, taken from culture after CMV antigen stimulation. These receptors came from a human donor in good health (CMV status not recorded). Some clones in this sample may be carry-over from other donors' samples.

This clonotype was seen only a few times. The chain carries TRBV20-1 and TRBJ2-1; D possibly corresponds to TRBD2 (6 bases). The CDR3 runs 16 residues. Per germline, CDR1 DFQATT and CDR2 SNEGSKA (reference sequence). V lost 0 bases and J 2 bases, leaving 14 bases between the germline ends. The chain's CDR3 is CSARDSGTGAYNEQFF. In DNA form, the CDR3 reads TGCAGTGCTAGAGATTCCGGGACTGGAGCCTACAATGAGCAGTTCTTC.

The chain's CDR3 is CSAPARGLTEAFF. The DNA for the CDR3 is TGCAGTGCTCCCGCGAGGGGGCTAACTGAAGCTTTCTTT. V usage is TRBV20-1 and J usage is TRBJ1-1, with TRBD1 matching over 7 bases. Per germline, CDR1 DFQATT and CDR2 SNEGSKA (reference sequence). The CDR3 is made up of 13 amino acids. V lost 5 bases and J lost 5; bases outside the gene matches: 8.

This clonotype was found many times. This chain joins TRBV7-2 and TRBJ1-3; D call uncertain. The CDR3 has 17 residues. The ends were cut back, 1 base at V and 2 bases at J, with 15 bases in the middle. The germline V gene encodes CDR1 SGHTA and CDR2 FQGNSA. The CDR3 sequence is CASSLGFGEVTGNTIYF. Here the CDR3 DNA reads TGTGCCAGCAGCTTAGGGTTCGGGGAAGTAACTGGAAACACCATATATTTT.

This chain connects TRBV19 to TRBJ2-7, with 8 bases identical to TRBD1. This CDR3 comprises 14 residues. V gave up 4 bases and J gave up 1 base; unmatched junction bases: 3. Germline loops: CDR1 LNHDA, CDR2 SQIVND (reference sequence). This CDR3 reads CASSKQGESYEQYF. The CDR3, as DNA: TGTGCCAGTAGTAAACAGGGGGAATCCTACGAGCAGTACTTC.

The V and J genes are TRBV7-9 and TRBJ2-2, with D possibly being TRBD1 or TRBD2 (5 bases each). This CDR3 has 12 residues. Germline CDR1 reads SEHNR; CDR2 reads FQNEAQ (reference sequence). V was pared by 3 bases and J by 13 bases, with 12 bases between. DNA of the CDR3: TGTGCCAGCAGCTTGGGACCCCGTAGGCTGTTTTTT. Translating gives CASSLGPRRLFF.

This chain's CDR3 is CASSHKGGQNYGYTF. The CDR3 DNA reads TGTGCCAGCAGTCACAAGGGGGGGCAAAACTATGGCTACACCTTC. This chain joins TRBV6-5 and TRBJ1-2; D is possibly TRBD1 (6 bases). Germline values: CDR1 MNHEY, CDR2 SVGAGI. The V end was cut by 5 bases, the J end by 2 bases, with 15 bases between. This CDR3 region has 15 residues.

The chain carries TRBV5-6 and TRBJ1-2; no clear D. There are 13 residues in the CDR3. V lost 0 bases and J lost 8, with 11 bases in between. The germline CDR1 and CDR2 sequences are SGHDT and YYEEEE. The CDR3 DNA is TGTGCCAGCAGCTTGGGCAGAGGATGGGGCTACACCTTC. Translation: CASSLGRGWGYTF. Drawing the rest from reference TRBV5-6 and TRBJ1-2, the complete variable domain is DAGVTQSPTHLIKTRGQQVTLRCSPKSGHDTVSWYQQALGQGPQFIFQYYEEEERQRGNFPDRFSGHQFPNYSSELNVNALLLGDSALYLCASSLGRGWGYTFGSGTRLTVV.

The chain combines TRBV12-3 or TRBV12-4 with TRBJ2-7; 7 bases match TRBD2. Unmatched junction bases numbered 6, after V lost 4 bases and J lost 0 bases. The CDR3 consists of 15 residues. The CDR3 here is CASSYRASGSYEQYF. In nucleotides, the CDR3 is TGTGCCAGCAGTTATCGGGCTAGCGGCTCCTACGAGCAGTACTTC.

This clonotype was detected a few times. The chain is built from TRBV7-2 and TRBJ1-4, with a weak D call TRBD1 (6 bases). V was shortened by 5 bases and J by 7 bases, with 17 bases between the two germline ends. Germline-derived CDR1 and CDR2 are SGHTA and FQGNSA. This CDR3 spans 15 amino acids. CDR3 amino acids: CASSPRRGGSEKLFF. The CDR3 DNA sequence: TGTGCCAGCAGCCCCCGGAGGGGGGGGAGTGAAAAACTGTTTTTT.

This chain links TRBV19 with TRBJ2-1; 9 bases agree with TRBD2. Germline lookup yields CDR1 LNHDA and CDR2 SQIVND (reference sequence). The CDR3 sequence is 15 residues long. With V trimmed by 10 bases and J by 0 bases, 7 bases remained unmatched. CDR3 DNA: TGTGCCACCCACATTAGCGGGAGCTCCTACAATGAGCAGTTCTTC. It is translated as CATHISGSSYNEQFF.

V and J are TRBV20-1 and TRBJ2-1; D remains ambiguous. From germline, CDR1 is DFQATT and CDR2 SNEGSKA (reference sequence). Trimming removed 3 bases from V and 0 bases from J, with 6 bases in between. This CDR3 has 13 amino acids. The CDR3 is CSASLSSYNEQFF. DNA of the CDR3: TGCAGTGCTAGCCTGAGCTCCTACAATGAGCAGTTCTTC.

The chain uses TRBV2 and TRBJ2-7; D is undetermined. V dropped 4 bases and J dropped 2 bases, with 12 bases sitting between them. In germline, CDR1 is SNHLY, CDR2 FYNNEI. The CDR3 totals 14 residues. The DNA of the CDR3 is TGTGCCAGCAGTGCGTACCTACCCCCCTACGAGCAGTACTTC. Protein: CASSAYLPPYEQYF.

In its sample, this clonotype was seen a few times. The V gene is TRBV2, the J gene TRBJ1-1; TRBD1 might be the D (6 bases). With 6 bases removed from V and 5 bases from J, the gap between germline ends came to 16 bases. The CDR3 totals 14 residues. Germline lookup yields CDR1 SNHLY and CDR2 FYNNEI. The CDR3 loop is CASRRIQGLTEAFF. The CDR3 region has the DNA TGTGCCAGCAGAAGAATACAGGGCCTTACTGAAGCTTTCTTT.

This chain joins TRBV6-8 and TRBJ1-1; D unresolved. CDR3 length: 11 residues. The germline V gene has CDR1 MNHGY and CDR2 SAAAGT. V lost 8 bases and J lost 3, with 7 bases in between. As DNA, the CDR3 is TGTGCCAGCGCATGGGACACTGAAGCTTTCTTT. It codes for CASAWDTEAFF.

CDR3 coding DNA: TGTGCCAGCAGCTCCCTTAGCCAATGGGAGACCCAGTACTTC. The encoded protein is CASSSLSQWETQYF. The rearrangement links TRBV7-9 to TRBJ2-5; D gene ambiguous. V dropped 4 bases and J dropped 5 bases, with 14 bases sitting between them. Germline-derived CDR1 and CDR2 are SEHNR and FQNEAQ (reference sequence). This CDR3 spans 14 amino acids.

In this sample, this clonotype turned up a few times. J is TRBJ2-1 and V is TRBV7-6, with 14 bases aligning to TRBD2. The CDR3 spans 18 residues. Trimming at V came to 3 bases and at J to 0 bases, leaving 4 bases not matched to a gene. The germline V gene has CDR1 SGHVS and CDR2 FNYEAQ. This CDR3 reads CASSLGTSGGNSYNEQFF. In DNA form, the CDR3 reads TGTGCCAGCAGCTTGGGGACTAGCGGGGGAAACTCCTACAATGAGCAGTTCTTC.

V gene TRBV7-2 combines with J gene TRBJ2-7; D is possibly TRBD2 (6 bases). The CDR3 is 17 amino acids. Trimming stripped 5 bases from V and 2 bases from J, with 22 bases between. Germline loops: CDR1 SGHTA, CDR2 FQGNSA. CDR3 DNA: TGTGCCAGCAGCCCTCCTTGGGGTAGCGGTTCTGCCTACGAGCAGTACTTC. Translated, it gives CASSPPWGSGSAYEQYF.

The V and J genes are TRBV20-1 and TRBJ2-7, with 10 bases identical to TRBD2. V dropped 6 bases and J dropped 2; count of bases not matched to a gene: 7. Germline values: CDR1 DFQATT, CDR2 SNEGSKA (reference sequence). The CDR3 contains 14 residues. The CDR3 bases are TGCAGTGCCACCGGGACTAGCGCCACCTACGAGCAGTACTTC. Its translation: CSATGTSATYEQYF.

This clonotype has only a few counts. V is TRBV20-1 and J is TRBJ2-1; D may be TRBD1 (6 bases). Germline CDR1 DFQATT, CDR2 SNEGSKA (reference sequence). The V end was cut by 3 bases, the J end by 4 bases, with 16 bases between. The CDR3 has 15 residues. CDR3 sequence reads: CSARARTDRYNEQFF. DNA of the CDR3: TGCAGTGCTAGGGCCAGGACAGATAGATACAATGAGCAGTTCTTC.

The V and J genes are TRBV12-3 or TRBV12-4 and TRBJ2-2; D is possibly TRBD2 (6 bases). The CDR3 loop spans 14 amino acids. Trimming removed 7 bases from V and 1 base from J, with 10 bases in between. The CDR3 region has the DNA TGTGCCAGCACCCCGCGGGAGAACACCGGGGAGCTGTTTTTT. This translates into CASTPRENTGELFF.